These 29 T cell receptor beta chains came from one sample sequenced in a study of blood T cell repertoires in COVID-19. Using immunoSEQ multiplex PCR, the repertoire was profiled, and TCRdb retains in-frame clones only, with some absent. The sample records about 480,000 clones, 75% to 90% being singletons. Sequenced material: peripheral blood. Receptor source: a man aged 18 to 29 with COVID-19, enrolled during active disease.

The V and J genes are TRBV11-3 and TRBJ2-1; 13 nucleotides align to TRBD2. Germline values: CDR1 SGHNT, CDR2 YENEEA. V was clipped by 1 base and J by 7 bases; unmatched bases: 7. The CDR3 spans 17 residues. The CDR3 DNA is TGTGCCAGCAGCTTAGTTTCGTGGACTAGCGGGAGTAATGAGCAGTTCTTC. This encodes CASSLVSWTSGSNEQFF.

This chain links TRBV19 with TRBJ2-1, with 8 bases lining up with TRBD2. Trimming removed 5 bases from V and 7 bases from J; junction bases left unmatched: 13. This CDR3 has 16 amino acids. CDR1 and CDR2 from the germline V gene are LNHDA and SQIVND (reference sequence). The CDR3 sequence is CASSPGWGLVRNEQFF. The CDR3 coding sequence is TGTGCCAGTAGTCCTGGGTGGGGACTAGTTAGGAATGAGCAGTTCTTC.

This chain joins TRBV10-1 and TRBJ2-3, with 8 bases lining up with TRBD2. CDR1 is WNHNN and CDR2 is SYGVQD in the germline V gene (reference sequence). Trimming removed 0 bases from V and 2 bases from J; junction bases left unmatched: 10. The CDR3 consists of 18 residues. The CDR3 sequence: CASSESWSSGGITDTQYF. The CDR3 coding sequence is TGCGCCAGCAGTGAGTCGTGGTCCAGCGGGGGAATCACAGATACGCAGTATTTT.

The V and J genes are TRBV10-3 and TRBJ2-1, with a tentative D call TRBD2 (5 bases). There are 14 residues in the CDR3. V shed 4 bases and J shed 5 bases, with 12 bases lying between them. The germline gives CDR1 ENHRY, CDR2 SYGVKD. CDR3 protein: CAISALASDNEQFF. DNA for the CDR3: TGTGCCATCAGTGCCTTAGCGAGCGACAATGAGCAGTTCTTC.

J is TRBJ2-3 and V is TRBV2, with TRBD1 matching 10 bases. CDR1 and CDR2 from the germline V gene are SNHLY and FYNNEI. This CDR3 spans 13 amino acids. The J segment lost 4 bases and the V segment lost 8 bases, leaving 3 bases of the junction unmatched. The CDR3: CASRDRGADTQYF. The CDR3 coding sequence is TGTGCCAGCCGGGACAGGGGCGCAGATACGCAGTATTTT.

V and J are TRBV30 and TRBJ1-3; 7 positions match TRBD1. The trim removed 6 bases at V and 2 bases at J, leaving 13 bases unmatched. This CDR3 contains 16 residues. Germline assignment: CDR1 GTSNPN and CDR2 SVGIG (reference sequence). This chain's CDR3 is CACTLFTGVAGNTIYF. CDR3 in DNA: TGTGCCTGTACCCTCTTCACAGGGGTGGCTGGAAACACCATATATTTT.

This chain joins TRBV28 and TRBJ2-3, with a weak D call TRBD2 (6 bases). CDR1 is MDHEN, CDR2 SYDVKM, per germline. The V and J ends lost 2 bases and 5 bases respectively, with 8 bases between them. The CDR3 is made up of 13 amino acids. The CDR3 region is CASSLRGGDTQYF. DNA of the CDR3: TGTGCCAGCAGTTTACGGGGAGGAGATACGCAGTATTTT.

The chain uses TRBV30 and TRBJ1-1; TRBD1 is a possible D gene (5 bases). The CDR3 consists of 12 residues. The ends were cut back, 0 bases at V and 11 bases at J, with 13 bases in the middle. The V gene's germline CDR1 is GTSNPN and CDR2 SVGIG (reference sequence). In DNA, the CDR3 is TGTGCCTGGAGTGTTGGCAGGGACTGGGCTTTCTTT. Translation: CAWSVGRDWAFF. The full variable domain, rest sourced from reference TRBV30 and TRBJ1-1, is SQTIHQWPATLVQPVGSPLSLECTVEGTSNPNLYWYRQAAGRGLQLLFYSVGIGQISSEVPQNLSASRPQDRQFILSSKKLLLSDSGFYLCAWSVGRDWAFFGQGTRLTVV.

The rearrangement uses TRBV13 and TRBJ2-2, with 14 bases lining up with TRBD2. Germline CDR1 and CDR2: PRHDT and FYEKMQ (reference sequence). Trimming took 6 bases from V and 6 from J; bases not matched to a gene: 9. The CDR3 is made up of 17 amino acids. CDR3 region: CASSSTSGRAASGELFF. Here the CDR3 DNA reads TGTGCCAGCAGTTCGACTAGCGGGAGGGCGGCTTCCGGGGAGCTGTTTTTT.

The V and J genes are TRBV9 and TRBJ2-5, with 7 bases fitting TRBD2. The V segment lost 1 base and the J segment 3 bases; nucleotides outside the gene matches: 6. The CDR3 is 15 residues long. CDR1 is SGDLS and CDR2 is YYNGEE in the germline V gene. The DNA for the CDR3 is TGTGCCAGCAGCGTAAGTCTAGCGGCCGAAGAGACCCAGTACTTC. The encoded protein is CASSVSLAAEETQYF.

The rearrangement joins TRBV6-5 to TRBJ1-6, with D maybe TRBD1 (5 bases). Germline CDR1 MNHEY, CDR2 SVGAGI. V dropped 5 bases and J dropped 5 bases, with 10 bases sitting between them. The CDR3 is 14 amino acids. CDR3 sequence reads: CASSRQGHNSPLHF. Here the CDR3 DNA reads TGTGCCAGCAGTCGCCAGGGCCATAATTCACCCCTCCACTTT.

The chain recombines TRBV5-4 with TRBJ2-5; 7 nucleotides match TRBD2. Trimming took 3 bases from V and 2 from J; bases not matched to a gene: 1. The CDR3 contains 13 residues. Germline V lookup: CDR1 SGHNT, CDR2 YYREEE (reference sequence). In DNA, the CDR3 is TGTGCCAGCAGCTCCGGGGGGCAAGAGACCCAGTACTTC. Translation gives CASSSGGQETQYF.

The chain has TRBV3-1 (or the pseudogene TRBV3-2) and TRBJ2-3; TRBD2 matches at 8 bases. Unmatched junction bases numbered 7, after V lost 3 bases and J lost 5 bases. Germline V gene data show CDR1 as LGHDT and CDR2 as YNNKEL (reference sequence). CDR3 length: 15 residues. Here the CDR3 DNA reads TGTGCCAGCAGCCATCGCGTAAGCGGGGGAGATACGCAGTATTTT. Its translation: CASSHRVSGGDTQYF.

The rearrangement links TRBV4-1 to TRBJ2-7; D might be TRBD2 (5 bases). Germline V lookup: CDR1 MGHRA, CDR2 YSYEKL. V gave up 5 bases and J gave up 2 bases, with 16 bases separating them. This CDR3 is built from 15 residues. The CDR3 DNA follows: TGCGCCAGCAGCTACCGGGATATCCCCCCCTACGAGCAGTACTTC. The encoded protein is CASSYRDIPPYEQYF.

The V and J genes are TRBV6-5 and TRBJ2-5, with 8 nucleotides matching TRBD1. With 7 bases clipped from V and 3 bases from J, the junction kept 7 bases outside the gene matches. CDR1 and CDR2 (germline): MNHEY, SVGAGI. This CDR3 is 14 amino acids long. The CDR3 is CASTGQVAEETQYF. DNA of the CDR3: TGTGCCAGCACGGGACAGGTGGCCGAAGAGACCCAGTACTTC.

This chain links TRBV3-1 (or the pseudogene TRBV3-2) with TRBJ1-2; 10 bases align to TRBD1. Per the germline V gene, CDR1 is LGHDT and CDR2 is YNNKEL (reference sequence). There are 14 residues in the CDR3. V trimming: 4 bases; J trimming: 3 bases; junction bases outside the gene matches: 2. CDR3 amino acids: CASSPGTGDYGYTF. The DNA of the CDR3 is TGTGCCAGCAGCCCCGGGACAGGGGACTATGGCTACACCTTC.

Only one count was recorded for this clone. The CDR3 spells CASSTGKGTDTQYF. CDR3 DNA sequence: TGTGCCAGCAGTACAGGGAAAGGCACAGATACGCAGTATTTT. The rearrangement links TRBV7-9 to TRBJ2-3, with TRBD1 as a possible D gene (6 bases). The ends were cut back, 6 bases at V and 1 base at J, with 11 bases in the middle. The CDR3 runs 14 residues. Germline V gene data show CDR1 as SEHNR and CDR2 as FQNEAQ (reference sequence).

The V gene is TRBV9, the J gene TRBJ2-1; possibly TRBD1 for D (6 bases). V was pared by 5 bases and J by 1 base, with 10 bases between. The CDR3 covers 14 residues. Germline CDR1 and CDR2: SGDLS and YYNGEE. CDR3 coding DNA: TGTGCCAGCAGGGCAGGGGAATCCTACAATGAGCAGTTCTTC. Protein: CASRAGESYNEQFF.

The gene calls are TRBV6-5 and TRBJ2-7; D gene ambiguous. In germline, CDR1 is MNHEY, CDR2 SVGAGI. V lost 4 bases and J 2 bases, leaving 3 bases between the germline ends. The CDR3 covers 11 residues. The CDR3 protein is CASSWPYEQYF. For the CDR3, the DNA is TGTGCCAGCAGTTGGCCCTACGAGCAGTACTTC.

CDR3: CASGKQGASTGELFF. The DNA of the CDR3 is TGCGCCAGCGGAAAGCAGGGGGCCAGCACCGGGGAGCTGTTTTTT. V usage is TRBV5-1 and J usage is TRBJ2-2; 8 positions agree with TRBD1. The CDR3 has 15 residues. Germline V gene data show CDR1 as SGHRS and CDR2 as YFSETQ. After removal of 7 bases from V and 4 bases from J, the junction contained 9 bases not matched to a gene.

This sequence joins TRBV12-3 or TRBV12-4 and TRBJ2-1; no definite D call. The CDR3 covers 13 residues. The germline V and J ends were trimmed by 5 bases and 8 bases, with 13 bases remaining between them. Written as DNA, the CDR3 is TGTGCCAGCAGTAATCCTGAGAGGTATGAGCAGTTCTTC. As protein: CASSNPERYEQFF.

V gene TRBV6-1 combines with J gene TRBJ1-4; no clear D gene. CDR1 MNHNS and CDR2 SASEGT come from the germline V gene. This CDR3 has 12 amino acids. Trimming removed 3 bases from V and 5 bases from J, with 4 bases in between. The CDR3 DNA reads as TGTGCCAGCAGTGACCGGAATGAAAAACTGTTTTTT. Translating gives CASSDRNEKLFF.

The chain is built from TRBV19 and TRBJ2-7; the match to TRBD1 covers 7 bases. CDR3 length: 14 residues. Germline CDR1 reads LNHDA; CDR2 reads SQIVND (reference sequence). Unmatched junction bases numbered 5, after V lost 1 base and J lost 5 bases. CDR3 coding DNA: TGTGCCAGTAGTATAGGAAACAGGGGACACGAGCAGTACTTC. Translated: CASSIGNRGHEQYF.

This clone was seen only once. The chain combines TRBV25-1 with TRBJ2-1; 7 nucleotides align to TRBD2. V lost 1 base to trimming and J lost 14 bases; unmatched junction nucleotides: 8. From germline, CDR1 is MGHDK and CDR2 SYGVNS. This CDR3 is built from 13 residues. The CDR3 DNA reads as TGTGCCAGCAGTGAATTCGGGGGGATGGGGAAGTTCTTC. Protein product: CASSEFGGMGKFF.

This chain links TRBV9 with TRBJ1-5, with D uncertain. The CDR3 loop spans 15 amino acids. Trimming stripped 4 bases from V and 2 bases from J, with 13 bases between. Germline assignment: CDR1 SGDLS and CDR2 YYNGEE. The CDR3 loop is CASSSSGSGNQPQHF. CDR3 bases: TGTGCCAGCAGCTCCTCGGGGTCAGGCAATCAGCCCCAGCATTTT.

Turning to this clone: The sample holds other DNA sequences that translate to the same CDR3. The CDR3 spells CASSSQGYTEAFF. The CDR3 DNA is TGTGCCAGCAGCTCACAGGGATACACTGAAGCTTTCTTT. The J gene is TRBJ1-1, the V gene TRBV7-2, with a weak D call TRBD1 (6 bases). CDR1 SGHTA and CDR2 FQGNSA come from the germline V gene. The ends were cut back, 4 bases at V and 3 bases at J, with 9 bases in the middle. The CDR3 contains 13 residues.

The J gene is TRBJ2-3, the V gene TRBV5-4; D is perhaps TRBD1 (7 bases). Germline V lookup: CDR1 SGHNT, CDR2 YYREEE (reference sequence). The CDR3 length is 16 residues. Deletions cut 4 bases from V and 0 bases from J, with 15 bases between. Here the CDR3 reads CASSPQTGTSTDTQYF. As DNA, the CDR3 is TGTGCCAGCAGCCCCCAGACAGGGACTAGCACAGATACGCAGTATTTT.

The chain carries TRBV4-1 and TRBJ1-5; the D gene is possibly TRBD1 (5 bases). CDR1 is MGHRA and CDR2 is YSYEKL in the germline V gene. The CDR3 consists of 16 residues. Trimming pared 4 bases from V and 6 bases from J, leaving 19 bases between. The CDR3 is CASSPRGLESGQPQHF. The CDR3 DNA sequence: TGCGCCAGCAGCCCAAGGGGCCTAGAGAGTGGTCAGCCCCAGCATTTT.

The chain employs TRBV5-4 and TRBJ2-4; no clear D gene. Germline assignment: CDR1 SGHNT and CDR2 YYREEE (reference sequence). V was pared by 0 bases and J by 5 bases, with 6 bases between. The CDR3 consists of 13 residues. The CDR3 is CASSLVSENIQYF. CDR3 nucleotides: TGTGCCAGCAGCTTGGTGTCAGAAAACATTCAGTACTTC.